Following are 8 T cell receptor beta chains from one sample sequenced in a study of vaccination and CD4 T cells after COVID-19. What these receptors recognize is not known. The treatment: approximately 11-day PBMC culture with coronavirus spike peptide pools or control peptides (ViraFEST assay). Prior to the COVID-19 pandemic (2011-2018), the unexposed donor's CD4+ T cells were collected. Oncomine TCR Beta short-read sequencing was applied to DNA from cultured CD4+ T cells. Genomic DNA was drawn out of CD4+ T cells grown in culture. One entry per CDR3 protein, called by TCRdb with MiXCR from the PCR reads. There are some 8,000 distinct CDR3 sequences in the sample; around 42% occur only once, and under 30% lies in the top ten. The sequencing sample was made of CD4+ T cells from blood, cultured in vitro. These receptors came from a human donor in good health.

The chain recombines TRBV20-1 with TRBJ1-1, with D unclear. This CDR3 is built from 12 residues. Germline lookup yields CDR1 DFQATT and CDR2 SNEGSKA (reference sequence). Trimming removed 0 bases at V and 5 bases at J, with 7 bases between. CDR3 DNA: TGCAGTGCTAGAGAGGGTGGGACTGAAGCTTTCTTT. This codes for CSAREGGTEAFF.

This chain links TRBV28 with TRBJ1-1; D unclear. CDR1 MDHEN and CDR2 SYDVKM come from the germline V gene. CDR3 size: 15 residues. The V end lost 6 bases, the J end lost 1 base, and 15 bases lay between the germline ends. The CDR3 coding sequence is TGTGCCAGCAGGCTCCCATCCCCAGGGAACACTGAAGCTTTCTTT. It yields the protein CASRLPSPGNTEAFF.

This clonotype was picked up a small number of times. The rearrangement uses TRBV28 and TRBJ1-2, with D maybe TRBD1 (5 bases). CDR3 size: 13 residues. Trimming pared 3 bases from V and 8 bases from J, leaving 13 bases between. CDR1 and CDR2 from the germline V gene are MDHEN and SYDVKM. The CDR3, as DNA: TGTGCCAGCAGTTTTGAGGGGATGCGAGGCTACACCTTC. Amino acid sequence: CASSFEGMRGYTF.

This clonotype was seen more than once but under ten times. This chain joins TRBV19 and TRBJ1-2; D gene unclear. This CDR3 comprises 13 residues. Deletions cut 4 bases from V and 5 bases from J, with 11 bases between. CDR1 LNHDA and CDR2 SQIVND come from the germline V gene (reference sequence). In DNA, the CDR3 is TGTGCCAGTAGTACCTTTGACCTGTATGGCTACACCTTC. Protein: CASSTFDLYGYTF.

The chain uses TRBV9 and TRBJ2-5, with D unclear. The CDR3 consists of 12 residues. The V end was cut by 2 bases, the J end by 1 base, with 3 bases between. CDR1 SGDLS and CDR2 YYNGEE come from the germline V gene. The CDR3 nucleotides read TGTGCCAGCAGCGTTGGCCAAGAGACCCAGTACTTC. The encoded protein is CASSVGQETQYF. The full variable domain, with the rest looked up from reference TRBV9 and TRBJ2-5, is DSGVTQTPKHLITATGQRVTLRCSPRSGDLSVYWYQQSLDQGLQFLIQYYNGEERAKGNILERFSAQQFPDLHSELNLSSLELGDSALYFCASSVGQETQYFGPGTRLLVL.

To note about this clonotype: Germline and junction disagree at one end, which may indicate a read error. This chain uses TRBV7-9 with TRBJ2-7, with D possibly being TRBD2 (6 bases). The V gene's germline CDR1 is SEHNR and CDR2 FQNEAQ (reference sequence). This CDR3 is 12 amino acids long. The CDR3 protein is CASSPGDFLVDF. The CDR3 DNA reads as TGTGCCAGCAGCCCCGGGGACTTCTTAGTGGACTTC.

The rearrangement joins TRBV7-6 to TRBJ1-1; TRBD1 might be the D (5 bases). V lost 3 bases and J lost 4, with 24 bases in between. The CDR3 spans 18 residues. Germline CDR1 reads SGHVS; CDR2 reads FNYEAQ. CDR3 region: CASSFGGEYGGGSTEAFF. The CDR3 bases are TGTGCCAGCAGCTTCGGGGGGGAATACGGGGGAGGTAGCACTGAAGCTTTCTTT.

This clonotype occurred a few times. This sequence joins TRBV20-1 and TRBJ1-1, with D unresolved. V was clipped by 6 bases and J by 5 bases, with 10 bases between them. Germline V CDR1 and CDR2: DFQATT, SNEGSKA (reference sequence). CDR3 size: 11 residues. CDR3 region: CSATMRTEAFF. CDR3 nucleotide sequence: TGCAGTGCCACCATGAGGACTGAAGCTTTCTTT.